This T cell receptor (beta chain) was profiled in a study of blood T cell repertoires in COVID-19. Whole-study context: Sample material is recorded as cDNA or gDNA derived from T cells, B-cell-depleted T cells, or PBMCs.

Clones were sequenced by immunoSEQ multiplex PCR, and TCRdb holds only the in-frame ones, with some missing. This sample has over 200,000 clones, with approximately 90% found just once. Germline V CDR1 and CDR2: LNHDA, SQIVND (reference sequence). The CDR3 spans 16 residues. J lost 4 bases, V lost 8 bases, and 12 bases had no gene match. The sequence derives from a man aged 25 to 40 who had recovered from COVID-19. V and J are TRBV19 and TRBJ1-1, with 11 bases lining up with TRBD1. The sample was peripheral blood. DNA for the CDR3: TGTGCCAGTTTAACGACAACCGGGACAGGGGGCACTGAAGCTTTCTTT. Encoded protein: CASLTTTGTGGTEAFF.